This TCR beta chain was identified during a study of patients and donors after allogeneic stem cell transplantation. V dropped 7 bases and J dropped 5 bases, with 18 bases sitting between them. CDR1 and CDR2 from the germline V gene are DFQATT and SNEGSKA (reference sequence). This CDR3 has 13 amino acids. TCRdb ran MiXCR on the RT-PCR reads and lists one entry per CDR3 protein. The sample contains roughly 150,000 distinct CDR3 sequences, more than 20% of which appear only once. This TCR was sampled from a human donor who was either an allogeneic HSCT recipient or a stem cell or donor lymphocyte infusion donor (not recorded which). It is not recorded whose cells these are; they may come from a transplant donor. Sequenced input: blood, either unsorted or a sorted T cell fraction (not recorded which). The genes are TRBV20-1 and TRBJ2-7; the D call may be TRBD1 or TRBD2 (5 bases each). Written as DNA, the CDR3 is TGCAGTGGAACAGGAGCGGTAGACAACGAGCAGTACTTC. It specifies CSGTGAVDNEQYF.